This T cell receptor beta chain comes out of a study of T-cell memory formation after mild COVID-19. TCRdb called the 5' RACE reads again in MiXCR, with one record for every CDR3 protein. The data show approximately 30,000 distinct CDR3 sequences, roughly a sixth seen once. The germline V gene encodes CDR1 SGHAT and CDR2 FQNNGV. This CDR3 is built from 16 residues. With V trimmed by 2 bases and J by 7 bases, 11 bases remained unmatched. This clonotype showed up many times. V and J are TRBV11-2 and TRBJ2-4; TRBD1 matches at 7 bases. The clonotype comes from an adult who had mild COVID-19 (a few samples of this study predate the infection). Cell type and time point are not known. Source material: PBMCs or a T cell subset sorted from them (not recorded which). CDR3 protein: CASSLRLTRGGNIQYF. In DNA, the CDR3 is TGTGCCAGCAGCTTAAGACTCACCCGAGGGGGCAACATTCAGTACTTC.